The entry that follows covers one T cell receptor beta chain sequence. The sample belongs to a study of blood T cell repertoires in COVID-19. The overall study: T cells, B-cell-depleted T cells, or PBMCs supplied cDNA or gDNA.

Original handling: The authors estimated nucleated cell counts from reference gene primer amplification. Generated by immunoSEQ multiplex PCR, the TCRdb table keeps only in-frame clones and is missing some. V and J calls plus clone size are reproduced from that table; the DNA served to infer D and trimming. The sample lists 200,000 to 250,000 clones; approximately 84% were seen once. Germline CDR1 SGHTA, CDR2 FQGTGA. The CDR3 is 15 residues long. The V and J ends lost 5 bases and 5 bases, in that order; junction bases with no gene match: 4. This TCR came from a woman older than 75 with acute or convalescent COVID-19. Sequencing was carried out using peripheral blood. The chain couples TRBV7-3 to TRBJ1-6, with 9 bases identical to TRBD1. The CDR3 region has the DNA TGTGCCAGCAGCATCGACAGGGGGAATAATTCACCCCTCCACTTT. It codes for CASSIDRGNNSPLHF. Full variable domain (remainder filled in from reference TRBV7-3 and TRBJ1-6): GAGVSQTPSNKVTEKGKYVELRCDPISGHTALYWYRQSLGQGPEFLIYFQGTGAADDSGLPNDRFFAVRPEGSVSTLKIQRTERGDSAVYLCASSIDRGNNSPLHFGNGTRLTVT.